The 13 T cell receptor beta chains below were found in one sample sequenced in a study of blood T cell repertoires in COVID-19. Profiling relied on immunoSEQ multiplex PCR, and the TCRdb table lists in-frame clones only, not all of them. The sample holds over 200,000 clones, roughly 83% seen once. The sample consisted of peripheral blood. The receptor set was obtained from a woman in her 70s with active or convalescent COVID-19.

The chain combines TRBV18 with TRBJ1-2; D might be TRBD1 (5 bases). CDR3 length equals 16 residues. In germline, CDR1 is KGHSH, CDR2 LQKENI. Trimming left V 2 bases short and J 4 bases short, with 17 bases between. This CDR3 is CASSPTDNLRVYGYTF. CDR3 nucleotides: TGTGCCAGCTCACCAACGGACAATCTCCGGGTCTATGGCTACACCTTC.

The CDR3 is CASPGQGVKGETQYF. The CDR3 DNA reads as TGTGCCAGCCCGGGACAGGGGGTTAAGGGGGAGACCCAGTACTTC. The V call is TRBV10-3, the J call TRBJ2-5; 11 bases align to TRBD1. V was pared by 10 bases and J by 5 bases, with 12 bases of the junction left unmatched. The CDR3 totals 15 residues. The germline gives CDR1 ENHRY, CDR2 SYGVKD.

This clone was observed a single time. The chain carries TRBV25-1 and TRBJ1-1, with TRBD1 as a possible D gene (5 bases). Germline V gene sequence: CDR1 MGHDK, CDR2 SYGVNS. The length of the CDR3 is 14 residues. Trimming pared 3 bases from V and 1 base from J, leaving 9 bases between. CDR3 residues: CASSDHGQNTEAFF. CDR3 nucleotides: TGTGCCAGCAGTGACCATGGACAGAACACTGAAGCTTTCTTT.

The chain employs TRBV7-9 and TRBJ2-1, with TRBD2 matching over 8 bases. Per the germline V gene, CDR1 is SEHNR and CDR2 is FQNEAQ (reference sequence). The CDR3 has 15 residues. J lost 0 bases, V lost 5 bases, and 3 bases had no gene match. Here the CDR3 reads CASSPTSGSYNEQFF. DNA of the CDR3: TGTGCCAGCAGCCCTACTAGCGGCTCCTACAATGAGCAGTTCTTC.

The J gene is TRBJ2-7, the V gene TRBV2; no definite D call. V lost 10 bases and J lost 2, with 9 bases in between. The CDR3 is 11 amino acids. In germline, CDR1 is SNHLY, CDR2 FYNNEI. This CDR3 reads CATGFAYEQYF. As DNA, the CDR3 is TGTGCCACCGGGTTTGCCTACGAGCAGTACTTC.

The chain employs TRBV12-3 or TRBV12-4 and TRBJ2-5, with TRBD2 as a possible D gene (6 bases). The CDR3 is 13 amino acids. Trimming pared 3 bases from V and 5 bases from J, leaving 10 bases between. This chain's CDR3 is CASSFNRGETQYF. The DNA of the CDR3 is TGTGCCAGCAGTTTTAACCGGGGGGAGACCCAGTACTTC.

The DNA for the CDR3 is TGTGCCAGCTCACCACGGGGCGAAGCGGGGGGGTCCAATGAGCAGTTCTTC. This sequence encodes CASSPRGEAGGSNEQFF. The chain is built from TRBV18 and TRBJ2-1; 10 nucleotides match TRBD2. Germline V gene lookup returns CDR1 KGHSH and CDR2 LQKENI. The CDR3 has 17 amino acids. V was clipped by 1 base and J by 6 bases; unmatched bases: 9.

The V and J genes are TRBV3-1 (or the pseudogene TRBV3-2) and TRBJ1-1, with a possible D match to TRBD1 (5 bases). V was pared by 0 bases and J by 3 bases, with 14 bases between. The CDR3 spans 16 residues. The germline V gene encodes CDR1 LGHDT and CDR2 YNNKEL (reference sequence). CDR3 region: CASSQDPFNRYTEAFF. The CDR3 DNA follows: TGTGCCAGCAGCCAAGATCCGTTCAACAGGTACACTGAAGCTTTCTTT.

The rearrangement joins TRBV6-1 to TRBJ1-1; 7 bases are shared with TRBD1. From germline, CDR1 is MNHNS and CDR2 SASEGT. This CDR3 comprises 15 residues. Trimming cost V 3 bases and J 0 bases; bases outside gene matches: 4. CDR3 in DNA: TGTGCCAGCAGTGACGCCGGGACAGTGAACACTGAAGCTTTCTTT. Its protein is CASSDAGTVNTEAFF.

This clone was picked up one time. Relative to the germline gene, one junction end is altered; a read error may explain this. The V gene is TRBV7-7, the J gene TRBJ2-1, with D possibly TRBD2 on 5 matching bases. Germline V CDR1 and CDR2: SSHAT, FNYEAQ (reference sequence). The CDR3 consists of 15 residues. The CDR3 nucleotides are TGTGCTAGCAGCCCCGGACTCCCCTCCTACAATGAGCAGTTCTTC. This encodes CASSPGLPSYNEQFF.

CDR3 region: CASKGEGTQYF. CDR3 nucleotides: TGTGCCAGTAAAGGAGAAGGTACGCAGTATTTT. The chain carries TRBV19 and TRBJ2-3; the D is unclear. The CDR3 is 11 residues long. Trimming left V 7 bases short and J 8 bases short, with 10 bases between. Germline CDR1 is LNHDA and CDR2 is SQIVND (reference sequence).

This clone came up once. The genes are TRBV5-1 and TRBJ2-7, with 10 bases aligning to TRBD1. V dropped 2 bases and J dropped 2; count of bases not matched to a gene: 7. CDR3 size: 16 residues. Germline V gene data show CDR1 as SGHRS and CDR2 as YFSETQ. In DNA form, the CDR3 reads TGCGCCAGCAGCTTTTCTTGGGACAGGGGAACCTACGAGCAGTACTTC. It encodes CASSFSWDRGTYEQYF.

The sample holds a few counts of this clone. The chain carries TRBV7-9 and TRBJ1-1; no firm D call. V dropped 5 bases and J dropped 9 bases, with 16 bases sitting between them. Germline assignment: CDR1 SEHNR and CDR2 FQNEAQ (reference sequence). The length of the CDR3 is 13 residues. CDR3 sequence (DNA): TGTGCCAGCAGCCAACAAGGCGCAGGAAAAGCTTTCTTT. Translated, it gives CASSQQGAGKAFF.